The entry below describes one TCR beta chain. The V segment lost 4 bases and the J segment 5 bases; nucleotides outside the gene matches: 5. The CDR3 consists of 13 residues. Residents of approximately 25 US areas, aged roughly 18 to 89 years, made up the participants. These data are taken from a study of blood T cell repertoires in COVID-19. Using immunoSEQ multiplex PCR, the repertoire was profiled, and TCRdb retains in-frame clones only, with some absent. This table holds roughly 280,000 clones, approximately 90% found once. The source is a woman aged 25-40 years with acute COVID-19. The specimen sequenced was PBMCs or T cells enriched from blood (not recorded which). The chain links TRBV12-3 or TRBV12-4 to TRBJ2-7; TRBD2 agrees at 7 bases. The CDR3 region has the DNA TGTGCCAGCAGTTATGGTGCGGGAGACGAGCAGTACTTC. Protein product: CASSYGAGDEQYF.